In its sample, the clone carrying this TCR beta chain was seen many times. The antigen is unknown. The sample comes from a study of T-cell memory formation after mild COVID-19. CDR3 size: 13 residues. With 0 bases removed from V and 3 bases from J, the gap between germline ends came to 4 bases. The germline gives CDR1 SGHRS, CDR2 YFSETQ. General study findings and limits: There was a balanced CD4/CD8 profile in clones contracting day 15 to 85, and later expanders leaned CD4+. Unconfirmed was the SARS-CoV-2 specificity of second-wave clones that peaked on day 37.

MiXCR, applied by TCRdb to the 5' RACE reads, yields one record per CDR3 protein. The data hold 200,000 to 250,000 distinct CDR3 sequences, with 8% to 9.5% observed a single time. This clonotype was sampled from a man between 18 and 35 years old who had mild COVID-19 (a few samples of this study predate the infection). Cell type and time point are not known. The sequenced sample was PBMCs or a T cell subset sorted from them (not recorded which). This chain links TRBV5-1 with TRBJ2-1; D unresolved. The CDR3 coding sequence is TGCGCCAGCAGCTTGGACAACTACAATGAGCAGTTCTTC. Its protein product is CASSLDNYNEQFF. The full variable domain, rest sourced from reference TRBV5-1 and TRBJ2-1, is KAGVTQTPRYLIKTRGQQVTLSCSPISGHRSVSWYQQTPGQGLQFLFEYFSETQRNKGNFPGRFSGRQFSNSRSEMNVSTLELGDSALYLCASSLDNYNEQFFGPGTRLTVL.